In its sample, the clone carrying this T cell receptor beta chain was seen a few times. This record comes from a study of blood T cell repertoires in COVID-19. V was shortened by 0 bases and J by 3 bases, with 9 bases between the two germline ends. From germline, CDR1 is SGDLS and CDR2 YYNGEE. CDR3 length equals 14 residues. TCRdb's table, derived via immunoSEQ multiplex PCR, lists solely in-frame clones and lacks some. The sample lists about 280,000 clones; about nine tenths were seen once. The V and J genes are TRBV9 and TRBJ1-2, with D uncertain. The specimen was peripheral blood. The TCR was taken from a woman aged 45-65 years who had recovered from COVID-19. The CDR3 here is CASSVASGYYGYTF. The CDR3 DNA is TGTGCCAGCAGCGTAGCCTCAGGCTACTATGGCTACACCTTC.